This T cell receptor (beta chain) was identified during a study of shared clonotypes between healthy human individuals. Study-wide findings and caveats: A few donors showed sharing of about 5.5% of naive CD4 clonotypes.

Of note for this clone: Its antigen is not identified.

The length of the CDR3 is 13 residues. The assay was carried out at the deep level. Only in-frame clones appear in the TCRdb table, and some are missing; sequencing was by immunoSEQ multiplex PCR. The data show 2 million to 2.5 million clones, under 97% seen once. Both subsets, CD45RA+ naive and CD45RA-negative memory, were split from the CD4+ cells. V and J are TRBV21-1 and TRBJ2-3; the table's D call TRBD2 went unverified against the DNA. TRBV21-1 is a pseudogene. The sequencing sample was made of naive CD4+ T cells sorted from blood. Subset of the sample: CD45RA+ positively selected. This TCR came from a man between 18 and 35 years old in good health. CDR3 sequence: CASSGGGTDTQYF. The CDR3 nucleotides are TGTGCCAGCTCCGGAGGGGGCACAGATACGCAGTATTTT.